These 7 T cell receptor beta chains share one sample of origin, sequenced in a study of immune characterization of retroperitoneal liposarcoma. TCRdb re-called the PCR reads through MiXCR, storing one row per CDR3 protein. The sample lists 10,000 to 11,000 distinct CDR3 sequences, roughly 26% occurring once. The source material was blood. Receptors were obtained from a male donor with retroperitoneal liposarcoma.

This clonotype occurred many times. J is TRBJ2-1 and V is TRBV12-3 or TRBV12-4, with D possibly being TRBD1 or TRBD2 (5 bases each). This CDR3 contains 15 residues. V lost 3 bases, J lost 5 bases, and 14 bases lay in between. In nucleotides, the CDR3 is TGTGCCAGCAGTTTTGCAGGGACCTCAAACAATGAGCAGTTCTTC. It codes for CASSFAGTSNNEQFF.

The chain carries TRBV5-1 and TRBJ1-4; TRBD1 matches 9 bases. V was clipped by 1 base and J by 2 bases; unmatched bases: 6. CDR3 size: 17 residues. CDR1 SGHRS and CDR2 YFSETQ come from the germline V gene. The CDR3 DNA reads as TGCGCCAGCAGCTTGAGGTTGACAGGGGGTACTAATGAAAAACTGTTTTTT. As protein: CASSLRLTGGTNEKLFF.

This chain connects TRBV6-1 to TRBJ2-2; D is undetermined. The germline V gene has CDR1 MNHNS and CDR2 SASEGT. The V end was cut by 2 bases, the J end by 4 bases, with 8 bases between. The CDR3 sequence is 14 residues long. CDR3 loop: CASSEWAVTGELFF. CDR3 DNA: TGTGCCAGCAGTGAATGGGCAGTCACCGGGGAGCTGTTTTTT.

V gene TRBV3-1 combines with J gene TRBJ2-1; 15 bases match TRBD2. Germline V gives CDR1 LGHDT, CDR2 YNNKEL (reference sequence). V was clipped by 0 bases and J by 15 bases; unmatched bases: 6. CDR3 length: 15 amino acids. CDR3 DNA: TGTGCCAGCAGCCAAGACGGGACTAGCGGGGGGAAATGGTTCTTC. Protein sequence: CASSQDGTSGGKWFF.

V is TRBV5-1 and J is TRBJ1-1; D not certain. The V gene lost 5 bases and the J gene lost 1 base, with 6 bases spanning the gap. The CDR3 spans 12 residues. From germline, CDR1 is SGHRS and CDR2 YFSETQ. The CDR3 loop reads CASRERNTEAFF. The CDR3 DNA follows: TGCGCCAGCAGGGAGAGGAACACTGAAGCTTTCTTT.

This chain links TRBV5-1 with TRBJ1-2; a weak D match, TRBD1 (5 bases). Germline assignment: CDR1 SGHRS and CDR2 YFSETQ. Trimming removed 0 bases at V and 8 bases at J, with 11 bases between. The CDR3 sequence is 13 residues long. CDR3 bases: TGCGCCAGCAGCTTGGGAGGGGCTGGAGGCTACACCTTC. This encodes CASSLGGAGGYTF.

This clonotype was detected a few times. The rearrangement joins TRBV9 to TRBJ2-6, with unresolved D. Germline assignment: CDR1 SGDLS and CDR2 YYNGEE. The CDR3 covers 18 residues. Trimming removed 8 bases from V and 2 bases from J, with 23 bases in between. This CDR3 reads CASSGSPQKSAGANVLTF. The CDR3 DNA reads as TGTGCCAGTAGTGGTTCCCCTCAAAAGTCGGCTGGGGCCAACGTCCTGACTTTC.